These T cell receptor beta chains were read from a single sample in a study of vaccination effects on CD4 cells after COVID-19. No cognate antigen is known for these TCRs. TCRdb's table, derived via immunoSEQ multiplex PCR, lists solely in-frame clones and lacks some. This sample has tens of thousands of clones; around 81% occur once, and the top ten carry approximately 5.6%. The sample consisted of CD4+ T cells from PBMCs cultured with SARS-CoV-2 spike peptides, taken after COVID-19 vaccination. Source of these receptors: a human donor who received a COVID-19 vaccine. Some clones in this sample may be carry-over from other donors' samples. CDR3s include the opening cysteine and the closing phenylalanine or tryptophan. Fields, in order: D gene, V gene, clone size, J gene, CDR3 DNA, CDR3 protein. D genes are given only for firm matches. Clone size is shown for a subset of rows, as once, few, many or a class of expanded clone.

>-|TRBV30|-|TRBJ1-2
TGTGCCTGGAGAGGGCAGGGGATTTATGGCTACACCTTC
CAWRGQGIYGYTF
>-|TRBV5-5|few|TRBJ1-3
TGTGCCAGCAGCCAGGGCGGAAACACCATATATTTT
CASSQGGNTIYF
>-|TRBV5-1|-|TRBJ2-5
TGCGCCAGCAGCTTGGGAGGCTCCCAAGAGACCCAGTACTTC
CASSLGGSQETQYF
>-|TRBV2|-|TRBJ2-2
TGTGCCAGCGGCGAAAGGGGTCAGGCCGGGGAGCTGTTTTTT
CASGERGQAGELFF
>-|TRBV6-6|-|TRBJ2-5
TGTGCCAGCAGCTCCGCCAGGGGGGGAGAGACCCAGTACTTC
CASSSARGGETQYF
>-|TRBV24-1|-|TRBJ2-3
TGTGCCACCAGGGGTGGTGGCACAGATACGCAGTATTTT
CATRGGGTDTQYF
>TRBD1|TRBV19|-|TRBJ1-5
TGTGCCAGTAGTATAGGGGGACAGGGGAATCAGCCCCAGCATTTT
CASSIGGQGNQPQHF
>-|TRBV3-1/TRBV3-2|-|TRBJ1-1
TGTGCCAGCAGCCACAGTGGGCCGAACACTGAAGCTTTCTTT
CASSHSGPNTEAFF
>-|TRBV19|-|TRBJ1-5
TGTGCCAGTAGTATAGGGGCCAGGGAATTCCAGCCCCAGCATTTT
CASSIGAREFQPQHF
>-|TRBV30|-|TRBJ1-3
TGTGCCTGGAGCACAGGGATCTCTGGAAACACCATATATTTT
CAWSTGISGNTIYF
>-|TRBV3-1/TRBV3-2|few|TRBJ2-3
TGTGCCAGCAGCCAAGATCGACGGGCGACTAGTACGCAGTATTTT
CASSQDRRATSTQYF
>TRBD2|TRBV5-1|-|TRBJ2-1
TGCGCCAGCAGCTTGGTTTCGAGTAGCGGGGGGGGGATTCCAGAGTTCTTC
CASSLVSSSGGGIPEFF
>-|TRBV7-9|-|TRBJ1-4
TGTGCCAGCAGCCTCGGGACGATCGCAACTAATGAAAAACTGTTTTTT
CASSLGTIATNEKLFF
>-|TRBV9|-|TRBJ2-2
TGTGCCAGCAGCGTAGTCTCAGGGACGAACACCGGGGAGCTGTTTTTT
CASSVVSGTNTGELFF
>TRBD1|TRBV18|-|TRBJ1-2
TGTGCCAGCTCACCTGGGACAGCCTATGGCTACACCTTC
CASSPGTAYGYTF
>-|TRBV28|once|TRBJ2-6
TGTGCCAGCAGAGGGGGTGGGGCCAACGTCCTGACTTTC
CASRGGGANVLTF
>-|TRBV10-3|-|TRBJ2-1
TGTGCCATCAGTGAGTACCAGGCGTATGAGCAGTTCTTC
CAISEYQAYEQFF
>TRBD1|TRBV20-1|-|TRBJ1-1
TGCAGTGCTAGTAATCCGGGACAGGGGCCTGGGGCTTTCTTT
CSASNPGQGPGAFF
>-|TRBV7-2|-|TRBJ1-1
TGTGCCAGCAGCTTAGTTCCATTGGCTCCTGAAGCTTTCTTT
CASSLVPLAPEAFF
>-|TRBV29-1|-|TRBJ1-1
TGCAGCGTTGACCCGGACACTGAAGCTTTCTTT
CSVDPDTEAFF
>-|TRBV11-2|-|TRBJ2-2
TGTGCCAGCAGCTTCTTTCGGGGGGAGCTGTTTTTT
CASSFFRGELFF
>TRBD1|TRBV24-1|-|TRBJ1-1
TGTGCCACCAGTGATTCGGGTTCCGCGACAGGGTCTGAAGCTTTCTTT
CATSDSGSATGSEAFF
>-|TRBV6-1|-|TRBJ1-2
TGTGCCAGCAGTGAACAGGGCCGGTTGGGCTACACCTTC
CASSEQGRLGYTF
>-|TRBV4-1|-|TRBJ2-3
TGCGCCAGCAGCCAACGGAGTGGGGCGATCAGCACAGATACGCAGTATTTT
CASSQRSGAISTDTQYF
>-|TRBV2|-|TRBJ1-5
TGTGCCAGCCGGGAGGCCGAAAATCAGCCCCAGCATTTT
CASREAENQPQHF
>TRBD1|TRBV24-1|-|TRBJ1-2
TGTGCCACCAGTGATGAGTCGACAGGGAGCTATGGCTACACCTTC
CATSDESTGSYGYTF
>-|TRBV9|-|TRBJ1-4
TGTGCCAGCAGCAAGACGACGGGTGACTGGGATGAAAAACTGTTTTTT
CASSKTTGDWDEKLFF
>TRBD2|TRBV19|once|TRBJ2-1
TGTGCCAGTAGTGATACTAGCGGGGGGGAATGGAATGAGCAGTTCTTC
CASSDTSGGEWNEQFF
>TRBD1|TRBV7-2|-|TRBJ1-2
TGTGCCAGCAGCTTATACAACACCGGGACAGGGTCTGGCTACACCTTC
CASSLYNTGTGSGYTF
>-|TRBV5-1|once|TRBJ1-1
TGCGCCAGCAGCTTCGGATCCGTGAACACTGAAGCTTTCTTT
CASSFGSVNTEAFF
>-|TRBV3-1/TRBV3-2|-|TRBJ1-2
TGTGCCAGCAGCCTCCGTCAGGGAGGGCCCTATGGCTACACCTTC
CASSLRQGGPYGYTF
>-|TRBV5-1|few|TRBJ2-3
TGCGCCAGCAGCCAACGGGGCCAGAGCACAGATACGCAGTATTTT
CASSQRGQSTDTQYF
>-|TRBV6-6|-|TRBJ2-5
TGTGCCAGCAGGAGGGACGTCGGACGAGAGACCCAGTACTTC
CASRRDVGRETQYF
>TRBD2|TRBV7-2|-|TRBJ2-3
TGTGCCAGCAGCTTGTCTCGACTAGCGGGGGCGGGAGATACGCAGTATTTT
CASSLSRLAGAGDTQYF
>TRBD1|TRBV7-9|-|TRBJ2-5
TGTGCCAGCAGCATCCGGACAGGGGTAGAGACCCAGTACTTC
CASSIRTGVETQYF
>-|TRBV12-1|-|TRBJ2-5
TGTGCCAGCAGCTTTGGGGGGACCGGAGTGACCCAGTACTTC
CASSFGGTGVTQYF
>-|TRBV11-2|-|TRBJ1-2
TGTGCCAGCAGCTTTGGATTCAACTATGGCTACACCTTC
CASSFGFNYGYTF
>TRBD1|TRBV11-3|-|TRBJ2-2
TGTGCCAGCAGCACCGAGCAGGGACAGGGCAAGACCGGGGAGCTGTTTTTT
CASSTEQGQGKTGELFF
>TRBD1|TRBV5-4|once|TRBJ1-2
TGTGCCAGCAGCTTTGAGCAGGGGGTCCGCGGCTACACCTTC
CASSFEQGVRGYTF
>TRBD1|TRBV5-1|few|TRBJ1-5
TGCGCCAGCAGCAGACCCAGGGGGGAATTCCGGCAGCCCCAGCATTTT
CASSRPRGEFRQPQHF
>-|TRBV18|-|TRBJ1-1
TGTGCCAGCTCACCACCTAAGGGAGTACTTAACACTGAAGCTTTCTTT
CASSPPKGVLNTEAFF
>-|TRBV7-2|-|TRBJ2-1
TGTGCCAGCAGCTTAGGTTCGGGGGTCCCCTACAATGAGCAGTTCTTC
CASSLGSGVPYNEQFF
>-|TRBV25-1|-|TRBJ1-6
TGTGCCAGCAGAGGGACATCTTCCTCACCCCTCCACTTT
CASRGTSSSPLHF
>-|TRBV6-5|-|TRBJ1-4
TGTGCCAGCAGTTATCTAGGGGCAACTAATGAAAAACTGTTTTTT
CASSYLGATNEKLFF
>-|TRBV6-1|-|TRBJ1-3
TGTGCCAGCAGTGAACTCTACCCGAGCTCTGGAAACACCATATATTTT
CASSELYPSSGNTIYF
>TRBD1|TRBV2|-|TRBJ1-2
TGTGCCAGCAGGGAAATCGGACAGGCCTATGGCTACACCTTC
CASREIGQAYGYTF
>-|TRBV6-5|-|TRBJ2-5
TGTGCCAGCAGTTACCCGAGACCCGTCTCGGGTGACCAGTACTTC
CASSYPRPVSGDQYF
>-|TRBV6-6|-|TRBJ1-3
TGTGCCAGCAGTTACGGCTCTGGAAACACCATATATTTT
CASSYGSGNTIYF
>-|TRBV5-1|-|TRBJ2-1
TGCGCCAGCAGCTTTGGAGAAATCTCCTACAATGAGCAGTTCTTC
CASSFGEISYNEQFF